Following are 25 T cell receptor beta chains from one sample sequenced in a study of early T cells in non-severe SARS-CoV-2 infection. TCRdb reprocessed the 5' RACE reads via MiXCR and lists one record per CDR3 protein. The sample includes about 90,000 distinct CDR3 sequences, more than 10% of them seen just once. The input for sequencing was whole blood, taken at baseline. All receptors come from an adult who was a healthcare worker with PCR-confirmed SARS-CoV-2 infection or an uninfected control (not recorded which).

This clonotype showed up just a few times. The chain couples TRBV20-1 to TRBJ2-1; a weak D match, TRBD2 (5 bases). The CDR3 contains 12 residues. The germline V gene has CDR1 DFQATT and CDR2 SNEGSKA (reference sequence). The V end was cut by 4 bases, the J end by 7 bases, with 11 bases between. CDR3 in amino acids: CSATDERNEQFF. For the CDR3, the DNA is TGCAGTGCTACGGATGAGCGGAATGAGCAGTTCTTC.

The rearrangement links TRBV24-1 to TRBJ2-1; no reliable D call. Per the germline V gene, CDR1 is KGHDR and CDR2 is SFDVKD. Trimming removed 0 bases at V and 9 bases at J, with 2 bases between. The length of the CDR3 is 11 residues. This CDR3 is CATSDLVEQFF. In nucleotides, the CDR3 is TGTGCCACCAGTGATTTGGTTGAGCAGTTCTTC.

This clonotype was counted many times. This sequence joins TRBV2 and TRBJ1-1, with TRBD1 as a possible D gene (6 bases). Germline lookup yields CDR1 SNHLY and CDR2 FYNNEI. V was trimmed by 6 bases and J by 2 bases, leaving 16 bases between them. The CDR3 spans 15 residues. CDR3 nucleotide sequence: TGTGCCAGCAGCGTCCCGGGACACCTCAACACTGAAGCTTTCTTT. This encodes CASSVPGHLNTEAFF.

Only a few counts were recorded for this clonotype. This sequence joins TRBV6-6 and TRBJ2-2; D ambiguous. The ends were cut back, 8 bases at V and 6 bases at J, with 16 bases in the middle. Germline lookup yields CDR1 MNHNY and CDR2 SVGAGI (reference sequence). CDR3 length equals 14 residues. The CDR3 loop reads CASGNTNWAGELFF. CDR3 bases: TGTGCCAGCGGCAACACCAACTGGGCCGGGGAGCTGTTTTTT.

This clonotype was seen a handful of times. The chain joins TRBV24-1 to TRBJ2-3, with a tentative D call TRBD2 (5 bases). V lost 6 bases to trimming and J lost 0 bases, with 12 bases between them. Germline V lookup: CDR1 KGHDR, CDR2 SFDVKD. The length of the CDR3 is 15 residues. CDR3 bases: TGTGCCACCAGTCGAGGGCAGATTAGCACAGATACGCAGTATTTT. This sequence encodes CATSRGQISTDTQYF.

This clonotype was seen only a few times. The chain links TRBV5-1 to TRBJ2-1; D unresolved. V lost 0 bases to trimming and J lost 13 bases, with 17 bases between them. The CDR3 runs 14 residues. Germline-derived CDR1 and CDR2 are SGHRS and YFSETQ. The CDR3, as DNA: TGCGCCAGCAGCTTGGTTAGCTACCGCCAACATCAGTTCTTC. This translates into CASSLVSYRQHQFF.

This clonotype was seen a few times. J is TRBJ2-4 and V is TRBV11-2, with D perhaps TRBD1 (7 bases). Trimming stripped 5 bases from V and 14 bases from J, with 16 bases between. The CDR3 totals 12 residues. CDR1 SGHAT and CDR2 FQNNGV come from the germline V gene. The CDR3 DNA reads TGTGCCAGCAGCCTCAGGGGGGACCTTGAGTACTTC. Translating gives CASSLRGDLEYF. Full variable domain (missing parts from reference TRBV11-2 and TRBJ2-4): EAGVAQSPRYKIIEKRQSVAFWCNPISGHATLYWYQQILGQGPKLLIQFQNNGVVDDSQLPKDRFSAERLKGVDSTLKIQPAKLEDSAVYLCASSLRGDLEYFGAGTRLSVL.

This clonotype was picked up a small number of times. The chain employs TRBV10-3 and TRBJ2-2, with 7 bases aligning to TRBD1. The germline CDR1 and CDR2 sequences are ENHRY and SYGVKD. This CDR3 spans 14 amino acids. V shed 4 bases and J 5 bases; nucleotides not matched to a gene: 4. The CDR3 here is CAISADRPTGELFF. The CDR3 nucleotides read TGTGCCATCAGTGCGGACAGGCCAACCGGGGAGCTGTTTTTT.

Only a few counts were recorded for this clonotype. V and J are TRBV6-5 and TRBJ1-1; TRBD1 is a possible D gene (5 bases). The CDR3 contains 16 residues. Germline values: CDR1 MNHEY, CDR2 SVGAGI. Trimming cost V 5 bases and J 5 bases, with 21 bases left between them. The CDR3 here is CASSLKRGERRTEAFF. For the CDR3, the DNA is TGTGCCAGCAGTCTTAAAAGGGGCGAAAGGAGGACTGAAGCTTTCTTT.

This clonotype was counted ten times or more. This chain links TRBV18 with TRBJ1-5, with D possibly TRBD1 on 6 matching bases. The germline gives CDR1 KGHSH, CDR2 LQKENI. Trimming took off 3 bases at V and 5 bases at J, with 11 bases between the two ends. The CDR3 spans 14 residues. The CDR3 DNA is TGTGCCAGCTCACCCCACCCAGGGGATCAGCCCCAGCATTTT. Its translation: CASSPHPGDQPQHF. Together with reference TRBV18 and TRBJ1-5, the CDR3 gives the full variable domain: NAGVMQNPRHLVRRRGQEARLRCSPMKGHSHVYWYRQLPEEGLKFMVYLQKENIIDESGMPKERFSAEFPKEGPSILRIQQVVRGDSAAYFCASSPHPGDQPQHFGDGTRLSIL.

The genes are TRBV11-2 and TRBJ2-7; the match to TRBD1 covers 9 bases. CDR3 length: 15 residues. Trimming removed 5 bases from V and 7 bases from J; junction bases left unmatched: 12. CDR1 and CDR2 (germline): SGHAT, FQNNGV. For the CDR3, the DNA is TGTGCCAGCAGCCCACACAGGGGGCGATCGGATGAGCAGTACTTC. Protein product: CASSPHRGRSDEQYF.

This clonotype was detected only a few times. This chain links TRBV14 with TRBJ1-3; D remains ambiguous. The CDR3 spans 14 residues. V dropped 2 bases and J dropped 2 bases, with 7 bases sitting between them. The V gene's germline CDR1 is SGHDN and CDR2 FVKESK. CDR3 sequence: CASSQNWAGNTIYF. The CDR3 bases are TGTGCCAGCAGCCAAAACTGGGCTGGAAACACCATATATTTT.

This clonotype appeared a few times. CDR3 coding DNA: TGCAGCGTTAGACTAGCGGGAGGATTCACAGATACGCAGTATTTT. Encoded protein: CSVRLAGGFTDTQYF. The chain joins TRBV29-1 to TRBJ2-3; 13 bases fit TRBD2. With V trimmed by 5 bases and J by 2 bases, 4 bases remained unmatched. CDR1 SQVTM and CDR2 ANQGSEA come from the germline V gene. This CDR3 contains 15 residues.

This clonotype appeared many times. The gene calls are TRBV12-3 or TRBV12-4 and TRBJ2-1; D is uncertain. The CDR3 has 13 amino acids. Trimming pared 8 bases from V and 7 bases from J, leaving 15 bases between. This CDR3 is CASSLGLRNEQFF. CDR3 nucleotides: TGTGCCAGCTCTCTAGGGCTTCGGAATGAGCAGTTCTTC.

This clonotype was counted many times. At one end the junction does not follow the germline gene, possibly because of a read error. The chain combines TRBV9 with TRBJ1-1; 9 bases align to TRBD1. The CDR3 is 15 residues long. The germline V gene encodes CDR1 SGDLS and CDR2 YYNGEE. CDR3 in amino acids: CASSVETGGYTEAFF. In DNA form, the CDR3 reads TGTGCCAGCAGCGTAGAGACAGGGGGGTACACTGAAGCCTTCTTT.

This clonotype has at least ten counts. The chain uses TRBV20-1 and TRBJ2-5; D gene unclear. This CDR3 is 14 amino acids long. In germline, CDR1 is DFQATT, CDR2 SNEGSKA (reference sequence). The ends were cut back, 0 bases at V and 5 bases at J, with 13 bases in the middle. Here the CDR3 DNA reads TGCAGTGCTAGAGATTTTTCGGTTGTCGAGACCCAGTACTTC. Translation: CSARDFSVVETQYF.

The table lists this clonotype with many counts. The chain has TRBV2 and TRBJ2-7; 11 bases match TRBD2. Germline V gene data show CDR1 as SNHLY and CDR2 as FYNNEI. This CDR3 is built from 14 residues. V was pared by 5 bases and J by 5 bases, with 5 bases of the junction left unmatched. CDR3 in amino acids: CASSIGTSGHEQYF. The CDR3 DNA reads TGTGCCAGCAGTATCGGGACTAGCGGCCACGAGCAGTACTTC.

This clonotype was detected a few times. V usage is TRBV27 and J usage is TRBJ1-2, with 7 bases identical to TRBD1. V lost 5 bases, J lost 2 bases, and 14 bases stayed unmatched. Germline V gene lookup returns CDR1 MNHEY and CDR2 SMNVEV (reference sequence). The CDR3 is made up of 17 amino acids. The CDR3 DNA follows: TGTGCCAGCAGTCCTACCCTTGGGCAGGGGGAAAACTATGGCTACACCTTC. Amino acid sequence: CASSPTLGQGENYGYTF.

This clonotype has a single count. V is TRBV5-1 and J is TRBJ2-2; 10 bases match TRBD2. Germline V gene data show CDR1 as SGHRS and CDR2 as YFSETQ. The CDR3 is 16 amino acids. V lost 0 bases, J lost 4 bases, and 3 bases stayed unmatched. Here the CDR3 DNA reads TGCGCCAGCAGCTTGGTGGTAGCGGGAGGCACCGGGGAGCTGTTTTTT. It yields the protein CASSLVVAGGTGELFF.

This clonotype has at least ten counts. The chain combines TRBV7-3 with TRBJ2-2, with D hard to call. Deletions cut 1 base from V and 6 bases from J, with 15 bases between. Germline V lookup: CDR1 SGHTA, CDR2 FQGTGA. There are 16 residues in the CDR3. CDR3 DNA sequence: TGTGCCAGCAGCTTAAGTGTACCGCCGGTTCCCGGGGAGCTGTTTTTT. Translating gives CASSLSVPPVPGELFF.

This clonotype has a handful of counts. The rearrangement joins TRBV6-2 or TRBV6-3 to TRBJ1-5; D remains unclear. CDR3 size: 15 residues. In germline, CDR1 is MNHEY, CDR2 SVGEGT. V lost 3 bases and J lost 1, with 10 bases in between. CDR3 sequence reads: CASSYEGRSNQPQHF. The CDR3 nucleotides are TGTGCCAGCAGTTATGAGGGCAGAAGCAATCAGCCCCAGCATTTT.

The chain combines TRBV6-1 with TRBJ2-7; tentatively, D is TRBD2 (6 bases). The CDR3 contains 15 residues. Between the trimmed V and J ends, which lost 7 bases and 0 bases, there was a span of 16 bases. Germline CDR1 reads MNHNS; CDR2 reads SASEGT. The CDR3, as DNA: TGTGCCAGCAACGTACCGGGACTCTCCTCCTACGAGCAGTACTTC. Protein sequence: CASNVPGLSSYEQYF.

This clonotype has only a few counts. The J gene is TRBJ2-3, the V gene TRBV7-2; D remains unclear. Germline loops: CDR1 SGHTA, CDR2 FQGNSA. CDR3 length equals 15 residues. Trimming removed 5 bases from V and 3 bases from J, with 15 bases in between. CDR3 nucleotide sequence: TGTGCCAGCAGCCGGAGCAGAGGTTGGACAGATACGCAGTATTTT. Amino acid sequence: CASSRSRGWTDTQYF.

This clonotype was recorded a few times. The V gene is TRBV4-2, the J gene TRBJ2-6; 10 nucleotides line up with TRBD1. Germline CDR1 reads LGHNA; CDR2 reads YNFKEQ. There are 19 residues in the CDR3. Trimming removed 0 bases from V and 0 bases from J; junction bases left unmatched: 5. This CDR3 is CASSQDGTGEFSGANVLTF. CDR3 nucleotides: TGTGCCAGCAGCCAAGACGGGACAGGGGAATTCTCTGGGGCCAACGTCCTGACTTTC.

In this sample, this clonotype turned up many times. The J gene is TRBJ2-5, the V gene TRBV24-1; tentative D call: TRBD2 (6 bases). V was shortened by 1 base and J by 0 bases, with 8 bases between the two germline ends. This CDR3 has 15 residues. Germline V gene data show CDR1 as KGHDR and CDR2 as SFDVKD. The CDR3 nucleotides are TGTGCCACCAGTGATTTTTGGGGGGACCAAGAGACCCAGTACTTC. It is translated as CATSDFWGDQETQYF.